The 26 T cell receptor beta chains in this list originate from one sample, sequenced in a study of T cell repertoires in cytomegalovirus infection. These receptors have no identified antigens. Each CDR3 protein gets one entry after TCRdb re-called the reads with MiXCR. The sample includes over 45,000 distinct CDR3 sequences, roughly 19% of them seen just once. The specimen comprised CD8+ T cells from cultured PBMCs, sampled from culture after CMV antigen stimulation. The receptors were gathered from a human donor in good health (CMV status not recorded). Some clones in this sample may be carry-over from other donors' samples.

This clonotype has a count of ten or more. This chain joins TRBV28 and TRBJ1-3, with no clear D. Germline lookup yields CDR1 MDHEN and CDR2 SYDVKM. V was cut by 7 bases and J by 4 bases, with 17 bases left in between. The CDR3 length is 15 residues. CDR3 sequence: CASTPGQASGNTIYF. The CDR3 coding sequence is TGTGCCAGCACCCCCGGTCAGGCCTCGGGAAACACCATATATTTT.

This clonotype was seen repeatedly, ten times or more. The chain recombines TRBV27 with TRBJ1-1; possible D gene TRBD1, 6 bases. Germline values: CDR1 MNHEY, CDR2 SMNVEV (reference sequence). Trimming removed 2 bases at V and 7 bases at J, with 11 bases between. The CDR3 extends over 13 amino acids. CDR3 DNA: TGTGCCAGCAGTTTAACAGGGAGTGATGAAGCTTTCTTT. It translates to CASSLTGSDEAFF.

The sample holds many counts of this clonotype. V usage is TRBV15 and J usage is TRBJ1-5; D unclear. Germline values: CDR1 LNHNV, CDR2 YYDKDF (reference sequence). This CDR3 has 12 residues. V lost 1 base and J lost 5, with 3 bases in between. CDR3 sequence: CATSRVDQPQHF. CDR3 nucleotide sequence: TGTGCCACCAGCAGAGTTGATCAGCCCCAGCATTTT.

The chain is built from TRBV9 and TRBJ2-2, with D unclear. CDR1 SGDLS and CDR2 YYNGEE come from the germline V gene. V shed 0 bases and J shed 2 bases, with 17 bases lying between them. The CDR3 extends over 18 amino acids. The CDR3 coding sequence is TGTGCCAGCAGCGTAGAACAGAGGCCCCAACTTAACACCGGGGAGCTGTTTTTT. Translation: CASSVEQRPQLNTGELFF.

On this clonotype: It may be a read error: a sequence one base away is much more abundant. V and J are TRBV7-2 and TRBJ1-2, with D possibly matching TRBD1 (5 bases). This CDR3 comprises 14 residues. The V gene's germline CDR1 is SGHTA and CDR2 FQGNSA. The CDR3 DNA follows: TGTGCCAGCAGCAATCTGGGAGGGGCTCTGGCTAGCAACTTC. Protein: CASSNLGGALASNF.

This clonotype was counted many times. CDR3 residues: CASSPGPAGEAFF. CDR3 in DNA: TGTGCCAGCTCACCGGGGCCGGCGGGTGAAGCTTTCTTT. The chain is built from TRBV12-3 or TRBV12-4 and TRBJ1-1; D is possibly TRBD1 (5 bases). The CDR3 is made up of 13 amino acids. V was clipped by 8 bases and J by 7 bases, with 17 bases between them.

A few counts support this clonotype. The chain recombines TRBV2 with TRBJ2-1; D is perhaps TRBD1 (7 bases). The CDR3 has 15 residues. Germline V gene sequence: CDR1 SNHLY, CDR2 FYNNEI. Trimming pared 7 bases from V and 9 bases from J, leaving 22 bases between. The CDR3 nucleotides read TGTGCCAGCATCCCAGGGGGGACCAGGGGCAGTGAGCAGTTCTTC. Amino acid sequence: CASIPGGTRGSEQFF.

The J gene is TRBJ2-3, the V gene TRBV4-3; 14 nucleotides align to TRBD2. Germline CDR1 and CDR2: LGHNA and YSLEER. The V and J ends lost 4 bases and 0 bases, in that order; junction bases with no gene match: 6. The CDR3 is made up of 18 amino acids. The CDR3 reads CASSPGTSGGPSTDTQYF. DNA of the CDR3: TGCGCCAGCAGCCCCGGGACTAGCGGGGGCCCTAGCACAGATACGCAGTATTTT.

The V call is TRBV20-1, the J call TRBJ1-2; D gene unclear. V was cut by 4 bases and J by 3 bases, with 18 bases left in between. The CDR3 totals 15 residues. Germline assignment: CDR1 DFQATT and CDR2 SNEGSKA (reference sequence). The CDR3 loop reads CSATRETREHYGYTF. CDR3 in DNA: TGCAGTGCTACGAGAGAGACCAGAGAGCACTATGGCTACACCTTC.

The rearrangement uses TRBV6-6 and TRBJ2-1; 9 bases fit TRBD2. The V segment lost 7 bases and the J segment 2 bases; nucleotides outside the gene matches: 6. This CDR3 contains 15 residues. Per germline, CDR1 MNHNY and CDR2 SVGAGI (reference sequence). CDR3 sequence reads: CASTPTSGPYNEQFF. CDR3 sequence (DNA): TGTGCCAGCACCCCGACTAGCGGCCCCTACAATGAGCAGTTCTTC.

The V gene is TRBV20-1, the J gene TRBJ2-5, with unresolved D. Trimming removed 6 bases from V and 1 base from J, with 3 bases in between. Germline CDR1 DFQATT, CDR2 SNEGSKA (reference sequence). The CDR3 consists of 10 residues. CDR3 protein: CSAIQETQYF. The CDR3 region has the DNA TGCAGTGCCATCCAAGAGACCCAGTACTTC.

This clonotype was seen at least ten times. This chain uses TRBV27 with TRBJ2-5, with 8 bases aligning to TRBD1. Germline loops: CDR1 MNHEY, CDR2 SMNVEV (reference sequence). Unmatched junction bases numbered 3, after V lost 4 bases and J lost 2 bases. This CDR3 contains 14 residues. CDR3 protein: CASSSTGVQETQYF. As DNA, the CDR3 is TGTGCCAGCAGTTCGACAGGGGTACAAGAGACCCAGTACTTC.

The chain carries TRBV5-8 and TRBJ1-2, with unresolved D. The germline V gene has CDR1 SGHTS and CDR2 YDEGEE. Trimming shortened V by 4 bases and J by 8 bases, and 18 bases separated the two germline ends. CDR3 size: 14 residues. CDR3 amino acids: CASSPFRPFLGYTF. The DNA of the CDR3 is TGTGCCAGCAGCCCGTTTCGACCCTTCCTCGGCTACACCTTC.

As to this clonotype: Possible read error: a much larger clone is one base away. The V call is TRBV27, the J call TRBJ2-7; D is perhaps TRBD1 (6 bases). The CDR3 is made up of 13 amino acids. Per the germline V gene, CDR1 is MNHEY and CDR2 is SMNVEV (reference sequence). V was trimmed by 7 bases and J by 8 bases, leaving 18 bases between them. CDR3 sequence: CASKTLGGGQQYF. CDR3 DNA: TGTGCCAGCAAAACTCTAGGGGGTGGACAGCAGTACTTC.

This clonotype was recorded a few times. The chain couples TRBV5-8 to TRBJ2-7; D remains ambiguous. The CDR3 loop spans 12 amino acids. The V and J ends lost 5 bases and 5 bases respectively, with 11 bases between them. The germline V gene encodes CDR1 SGHTS and CDR2 YDEGEE. CDR3 amino acids: CASRLHGHEQYF. The CDR3 bases are TGTGCCAGCAGGTTGCATGGGCACGAGCAGTACTTC.

This clonotype has only a few counts. The chain joins TRBV10-3 to TRBJ1-5, with D tentatively TRBD1 (5 bases). There are 14 residues in the CDR3. Germline loops: CDR1 ENHRY, CDR2 SYGVKD. Trimming left V 2 bases short and J 9 bases short, with 14 bases between. The CDR3: CAISEGQGMAPQHF. The CDR3 region has the DNA TGTGCCATCAGTGAGGGTCAGGGCATGGCGCCCCAGCATTTT.

In this sample, this clonotype turned up once. CDR3 protein: CASSLSGPRGYNEQFF. As DNA, the CDR3 is TGTGCCAGCAGTTTATCAGGGCCCAGGGGTTACAATGAGCAGTTCTTC. The chain couples TRBV27 to TRBJ2-1; TRBD1 is a possible D gene (6 bases). The V gene's germline CDR1 is MNHEY and CDR2 SMNVEV (reference sequence). This CDR3 has 16 amino acids. Trimming took 0 bases from V and 4 from J, leaving 13 bases between them.

The chain combines TRBV18 with TRBJ2-1; D is ambiguous. The CDR3 spans 13 residues. Trimming removed 0 bases at V and 6 bases at J, with 6 bases between. Germline V CDR1 and CDR2: KGHSH, LQKENI. The CDR3 nucleotides are TGTGCCAGCTCACCACCTGTCCCCAATGAGCAGTTCTTC. Translating gives CASSPPVPNEQFF.

The V call is TRBV20-1, the J call TRBJ2-7, with 9 bases matching TRBD2. This CDR3 comprises 20 residues. V lost 6 bases to trimming and J lost 2 bases; unmatched junction nucleotides: 26. Germline V gives CDR1 DFQATT, CDR2 SNEGSKA (reference sequence). The CDR3 DNA reads TGCAGTGCCAGGATGGGTAGCGGGAGTGAACGTACCCGACGTCCCTACGAGCAGTACTTC. Protein sequence: CSARMGSGSERTRRPYEQYF.

The chain combines TRBV3-1 with TRBJ2-1, with D perhaps TRBD1 or TRBD2 (5 bases each). Trimming cost V 4 bases and J 6 bases, with 10 bases left between them. The CDR3 extends over 13 amino acids. The germline gives CDR1 LGHDT, CDR2 YNNKEL (reference sequence). CDR3 nucleotide sequence: TGTGCCAGCAGCCTGGGACCTGCCAATGAGCAGTTCTTC. It is translated as CASSLGPANEQFF.

This chain connects TRBV11-3 to TRBJ2-5; unclear D gene. The CDR3 totals 13 residues. V was clipped by 1 base and J by 2 bases, with 5 bases between them. The germline V gene has CDR1 SGHNT and CDR2 YENEEA. The CDR3 region has the DNA TGTGCCAGCAGCTTAGCCAGGCAAGAGACCCAGTACTTC. Protein: CASSLARQETQYF.

This clonotype turned up a few times. V gene TRBV24-1 combines with J gene TRBJ1-2; weak D call: TRBD1 (5 bases). CDR3 size: 12 residues. Trimming pared 6 bases from V and 6 bases from J, leaving 10 bases between. Germline values: CDR1 KGHDR, CDR2 SFDVKD. CDR3 coding DNA: TGTGCCACCAGTTGGGGGGACGATGGCTACACCTTC. Translation gives CATSWGDDGYTF.

The chain carries TRBV7-4 and TRBJ2-5; D may be TRBD1 or TRBD2 (5 bases each). The CDR3 has 14 residues. Germline loops: CDR1 SGHVT, CDR2 SQSDAQ. Between the trimmed V and J ends, which lost 5 bases and 7 bases, there was a span of 17 bases. The CDR3 sequence is CASSPGTLGGTQYF. CDR3 coding DNA: TGTGCCAGCAGCCCGGGGACCTTGGGCGGGACCCAGTACTTC.

This clonotype showed up just once. A much more abundant neighbour one base away suggests this may be a read error. The chain links TRBV30 to TRBJ1-4; TRBD1 agrees at 9 bases. The germline V gene has CDR1 GTSNPN and CDR2 SVGIG (reference sequence). J lost 2 bases, V lost 4 bases, and 5 bases had no gene match. This CDR3 contains 15 residues. The CDR3 region is CAWNRTGATNEKLFF. The DNA for the CDR3 is TGTGCCTGGAACCGGACAGGGGCCACTAATGAAAAACTGTTTTTT.

This clonotype has a count of ten or more. The rearrangement joins TRBV7-6 to TRBJ2-5, with unresolved D. V gave up 5 bases and J gave up 2 bases, with 18 bases separating them. From germline, CDR1 is SGHVS and CDR2 FNYEAQ. The CDR3 consists of 16 residues. The CDR3, as DNA: TGTGCCAGCAGCCAAAGACACGGCACCTCGCAAGAGACCCAGTACTTC. Amino acids: CASSQRHGTSQETQYF. Full variable domain (missing parts from reference TRBV7-6 and TRBJ2-5): GAGVSQSPRYKVTKRGQDVALRCDPISGHVSLYWYRQALGQGPEFLTYFNYEAQQDKSGLPNDRFSAERPEGSISTLTIQRTEQRDSAMYRCASSQRHGTSQETQYFGPGTRLLVL.

There are a few counts of this clonotype. The chain carries TRBV10-3 and TRBJ2-7; 15 bases align to TRBD2. The germline CDR1 and CDR2 sequences are ENHRY and SYGVKD. The V and J ends lost 4 bases and 3 bases, in that order; junction bases with no gene match: 4. CDR3 size: 16 residues. This CDR3 reads CAISVGLAGGYYEQYF. Here the CDR3 DNA reads TGTGCCATCAGTGTGGGACTAGCGGGGGGATACTACGAGCAGTACTTC.